The next 2 T cell receptor beta chains were all read from a single sample in a study of CD8 T cells in ankylosing spondylitis. TCRdb itself ran the 5' RACE reads through MiXCR, one entry per CDR3 protein. The sample has around 250,000 distinct CDR3 sequences, roughly 10% seen once. The sample consisted of blood, either unsorted or a sorted T cell fraction (not recorded which). These receptors originate from a male donor with ankylosing spondylitis or in good health (not recorded which).

This clonotype has only a few counts. The chain employs TRBV29-1 and TRBJ1-4, with D possibly matching TRBD1 (5 bases). CDR1 is SQVTM, CDR2 ANQGSEA, per germline. With 4 bases removed from V and 8 bases from J, the gap between germline ends came to 11 bases. The CDR3 is 12 residues long. CDR3: CSVGAGPEKLFF. The DNA for the CDR3 is TGCAGCGTTGGGGCAGGGCCCGAAAAACTGTTTTTT.

This clonotype came up many times. The chain is built from TRBV3-1 and TRBJ2-4; D uncertain. The V gene's germline CDR1 is LGHDT and CDR2 YNNKEL (reference sequence). The CDR3 extends over 16 amino acids. Trimming removed 1 base from V and 0 bases from J, with 10 bases in between. This CDR3 is CASSQVGWLAKNIQYF. CDR3 nucleotides: TGTGCCAGCAGCCAAGTGGGCTGGCTAGCCAAAAACATTCAGTACTTC.